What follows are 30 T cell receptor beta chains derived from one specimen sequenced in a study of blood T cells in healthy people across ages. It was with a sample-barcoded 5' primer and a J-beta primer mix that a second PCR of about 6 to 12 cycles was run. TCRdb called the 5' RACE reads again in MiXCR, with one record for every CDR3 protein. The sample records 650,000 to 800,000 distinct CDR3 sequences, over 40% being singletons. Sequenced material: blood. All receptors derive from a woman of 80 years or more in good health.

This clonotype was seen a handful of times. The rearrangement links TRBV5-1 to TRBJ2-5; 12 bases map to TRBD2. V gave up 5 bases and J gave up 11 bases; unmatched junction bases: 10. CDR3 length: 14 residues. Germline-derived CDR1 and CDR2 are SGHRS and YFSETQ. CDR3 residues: CASRRTSGNNEQYF. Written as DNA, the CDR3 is TGCGCCAGCAGACGGACTAGCGGGAACAATGAGCAGTACTTC.

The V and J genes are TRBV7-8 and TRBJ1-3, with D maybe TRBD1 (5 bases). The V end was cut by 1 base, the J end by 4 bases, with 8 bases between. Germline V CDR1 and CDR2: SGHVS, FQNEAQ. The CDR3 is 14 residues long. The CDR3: CASSLVGTGNTIYF. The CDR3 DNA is TGTGCCAGCAGCTTAGTAGGGACCGGAAACACCATATATTTT.

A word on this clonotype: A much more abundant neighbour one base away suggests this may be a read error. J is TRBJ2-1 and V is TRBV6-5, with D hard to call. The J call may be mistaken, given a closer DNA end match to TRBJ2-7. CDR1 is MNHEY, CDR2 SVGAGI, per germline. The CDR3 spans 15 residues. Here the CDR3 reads CASSLGSLGNNEQYF. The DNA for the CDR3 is TGTGCCAGCAGTTTAGGTTCCCTGGGTAACAATGAGCAGTACTTC.

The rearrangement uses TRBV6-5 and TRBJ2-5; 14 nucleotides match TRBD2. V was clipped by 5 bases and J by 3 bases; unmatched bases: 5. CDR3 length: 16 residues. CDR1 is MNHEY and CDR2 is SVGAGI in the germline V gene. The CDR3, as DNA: TGTGCCAGCAGTATCGGGACTAGCGGGAGTAAAGAGACCCAGTACTTC. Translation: CASSIGTSGSKETQYF.

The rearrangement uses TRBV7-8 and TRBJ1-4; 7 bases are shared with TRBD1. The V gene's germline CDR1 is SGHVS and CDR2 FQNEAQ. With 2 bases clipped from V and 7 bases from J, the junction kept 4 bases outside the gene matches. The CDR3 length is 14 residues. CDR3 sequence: CASSLRGRGEKLFF. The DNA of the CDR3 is TGTGCCAGCAGCTTAAGGGGGCGCGGTGAAAAACTGTTTTTT. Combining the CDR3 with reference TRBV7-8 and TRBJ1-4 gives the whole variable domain GAGVSQSPRYKVAKRGQDVALRCDPISGHVSLFWYQQALGQGPEFLTYFQNEAQLDKSGLPSDRFFAERPEGSVSTLKIQRTQQEDSAVYLCASSLRGRGEKLFFGSGTQLSVL.

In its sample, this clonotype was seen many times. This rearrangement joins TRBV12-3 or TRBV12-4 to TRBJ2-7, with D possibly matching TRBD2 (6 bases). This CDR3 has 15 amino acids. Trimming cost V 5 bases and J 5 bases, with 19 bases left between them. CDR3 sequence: CASSPWGVSLDEQYF. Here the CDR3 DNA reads TGTGCCAGCAGTCCATGGGGGGTTAGTTTAGACGAGCAGTACTTC.

This chain's CDR3 is CASFLRGGKNIQYF. As DNA, the CDR3 is TGTGCCAGCTTTTTGCGGGGTGGCAAAAACATTCAGTACTTC. The V gene is TRBV2, the J gene TRBJ2-4, with D perhaps matching TRBD2 (6 bases). CDR3 length: 14 residues. CDR1 SNHLY and CDR2 FYNNEI come from the germline V gene. Between the trimmed V and J ends, which lost 8 bases and 3 bases, there was a span of 14 bases. The full variable domain, rest sourced from reference TRBV2 and TRBJ2-4, is EPEVTQTPSHQVTQMGQEVILRCVPISNHLYFYWYRQILGQKVEFLVSFYNNEISEKSEIFDDQFSVERPDGSNFTLKIRSTKLEDSAMYFCASFLRGGKNIQYFGAGTRLSVL.

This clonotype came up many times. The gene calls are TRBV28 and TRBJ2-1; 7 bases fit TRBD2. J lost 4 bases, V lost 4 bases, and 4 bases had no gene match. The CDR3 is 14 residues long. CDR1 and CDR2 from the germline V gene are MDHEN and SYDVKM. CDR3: CASSSPGRYNEQFF. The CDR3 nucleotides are TGTGCCAGCAGTTCGCCCGGGAGGTACAATGAGCAGTTCTTC.

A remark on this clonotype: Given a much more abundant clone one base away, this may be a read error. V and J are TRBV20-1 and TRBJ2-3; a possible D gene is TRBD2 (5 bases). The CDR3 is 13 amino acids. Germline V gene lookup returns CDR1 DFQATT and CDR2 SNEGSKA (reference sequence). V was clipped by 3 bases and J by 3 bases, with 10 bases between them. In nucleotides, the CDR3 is TGCAGTGCTAGGAGAGAGGGTACAGATACGCAGTATTTT. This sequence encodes CSARREGTDTQYF.

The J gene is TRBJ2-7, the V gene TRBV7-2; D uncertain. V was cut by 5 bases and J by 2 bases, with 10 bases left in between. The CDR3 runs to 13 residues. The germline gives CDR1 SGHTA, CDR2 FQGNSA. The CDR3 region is CASSIPGPYEQYF. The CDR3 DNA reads TGTGCCAGCAGCATCCCCGGGCCCTACGAGCAGTACTTC.

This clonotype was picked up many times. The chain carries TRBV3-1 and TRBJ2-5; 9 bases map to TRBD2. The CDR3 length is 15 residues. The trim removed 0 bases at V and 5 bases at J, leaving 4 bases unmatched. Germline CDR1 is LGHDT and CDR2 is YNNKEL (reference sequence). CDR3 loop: CASSQETSGRETQYF. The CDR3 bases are TGTGCCAGCAGCCAAGAGACTAGCGGTCGGGAGACCCAGTACTTC.

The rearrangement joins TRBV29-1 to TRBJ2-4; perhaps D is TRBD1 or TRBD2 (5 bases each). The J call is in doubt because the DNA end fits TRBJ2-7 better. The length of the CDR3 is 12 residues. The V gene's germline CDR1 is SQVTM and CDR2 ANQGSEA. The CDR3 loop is CSVEGLGDEQYF. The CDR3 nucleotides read TGCAGCGTTGAAGGACTGGGGGACGAGCAGTACTTC.

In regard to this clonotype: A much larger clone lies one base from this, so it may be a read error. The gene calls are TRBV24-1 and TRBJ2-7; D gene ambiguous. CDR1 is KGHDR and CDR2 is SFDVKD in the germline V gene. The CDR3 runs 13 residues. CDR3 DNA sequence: TGTGCCGCCAGTGCTGGGTCTCTCCACGAGCAGTACTTC. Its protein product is CAASAGSLHEQYF.

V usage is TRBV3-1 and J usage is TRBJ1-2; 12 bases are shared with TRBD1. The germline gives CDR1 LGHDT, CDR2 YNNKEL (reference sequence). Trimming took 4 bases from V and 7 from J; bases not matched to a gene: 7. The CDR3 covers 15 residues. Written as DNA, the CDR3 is TGTGCCAGCAGCCCGGATGGGGACAGGGGGCTTGGCTACACCTTC. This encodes CASSPDGDRGLGYTF.

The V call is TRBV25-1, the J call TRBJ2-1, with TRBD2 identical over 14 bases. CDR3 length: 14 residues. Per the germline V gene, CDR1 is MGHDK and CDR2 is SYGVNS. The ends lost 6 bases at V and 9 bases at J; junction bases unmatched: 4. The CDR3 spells CASRGTSGRREQFF. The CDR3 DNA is TGTGCCAGCAGGGGGACTAGCGGGAGACGTGAGCAGTTCTTC.

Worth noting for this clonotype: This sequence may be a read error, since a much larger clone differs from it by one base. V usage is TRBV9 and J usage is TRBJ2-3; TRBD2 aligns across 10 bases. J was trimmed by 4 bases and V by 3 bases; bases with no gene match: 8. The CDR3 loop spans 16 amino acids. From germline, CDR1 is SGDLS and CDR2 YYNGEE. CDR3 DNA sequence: TGTGCCAGCAGCGGGGAAGGACTAGCGGACGCAGATACGCAGTATTTT. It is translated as CASSGEGLADADTQYF.

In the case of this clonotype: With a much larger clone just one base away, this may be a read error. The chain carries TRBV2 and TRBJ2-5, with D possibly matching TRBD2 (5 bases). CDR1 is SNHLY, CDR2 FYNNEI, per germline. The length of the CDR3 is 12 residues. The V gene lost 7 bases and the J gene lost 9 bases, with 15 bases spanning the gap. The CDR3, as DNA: TGTGCCAGCACCAGAGGGTATGAGGCCCAGTACTTC. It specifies CASTRGYEAQYF.

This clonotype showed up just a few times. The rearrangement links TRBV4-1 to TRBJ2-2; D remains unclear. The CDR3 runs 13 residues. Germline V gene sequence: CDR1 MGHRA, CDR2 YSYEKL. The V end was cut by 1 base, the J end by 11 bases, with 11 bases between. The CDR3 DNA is TGCGCCAGCAGCCAAGTCTCCAGGAGAGAGCTGTTTTTT. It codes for CASSQVSRRELFF.

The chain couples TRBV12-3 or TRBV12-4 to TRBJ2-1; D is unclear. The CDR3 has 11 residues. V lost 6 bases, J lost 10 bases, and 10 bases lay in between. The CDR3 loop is CASSISREQFF. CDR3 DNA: TGTGCCAGCAGCATAAGTAGGGAGCAGTTCTTC.

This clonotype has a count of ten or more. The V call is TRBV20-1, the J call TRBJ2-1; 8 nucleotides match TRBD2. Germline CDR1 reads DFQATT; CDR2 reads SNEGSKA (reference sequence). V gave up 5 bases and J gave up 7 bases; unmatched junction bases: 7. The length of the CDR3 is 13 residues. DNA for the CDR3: TGCAGTGCTTCAGGGACTAGGTCGAATGAGCAGTTCTTC. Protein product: CSASGTRSNEQFF.

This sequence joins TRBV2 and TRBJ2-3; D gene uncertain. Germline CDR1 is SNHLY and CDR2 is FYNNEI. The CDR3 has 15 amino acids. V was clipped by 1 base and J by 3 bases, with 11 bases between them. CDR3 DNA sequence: TGTGCCAGCAGTGAAGGGCAGGTTTCTACAGATACGCAGTATTTT. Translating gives CASSEGQVSTDTQYF.

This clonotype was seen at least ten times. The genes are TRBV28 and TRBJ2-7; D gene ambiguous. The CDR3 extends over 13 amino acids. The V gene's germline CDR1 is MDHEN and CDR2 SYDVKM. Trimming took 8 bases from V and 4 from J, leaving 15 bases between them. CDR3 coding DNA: TGTGCCAGCGGAAAATCAAGAATTTACGAGCAGTACTTC. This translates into CASGKSRIYEQYF.

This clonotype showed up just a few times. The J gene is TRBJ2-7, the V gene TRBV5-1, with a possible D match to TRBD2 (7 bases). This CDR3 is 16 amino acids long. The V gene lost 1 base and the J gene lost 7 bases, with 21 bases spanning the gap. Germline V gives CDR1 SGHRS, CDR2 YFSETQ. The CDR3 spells CASSLSVGGLGNEQYF. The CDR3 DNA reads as TGCGCCAGCAGCTTGTCGGTGGGGGGGCTGGGCAATGAGCAGTACTTC. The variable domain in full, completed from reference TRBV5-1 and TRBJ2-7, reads KAGVTQTPRYLIKTRGQQVTLSCSPISGHRSVSWYQQTPGQGLQFLFEYFSETQRNKGNFPGRFSGRQFSNSRSEMNVSTLELGDSALYLCASSLSVGGLGNEQYFGPGTRLTVT.

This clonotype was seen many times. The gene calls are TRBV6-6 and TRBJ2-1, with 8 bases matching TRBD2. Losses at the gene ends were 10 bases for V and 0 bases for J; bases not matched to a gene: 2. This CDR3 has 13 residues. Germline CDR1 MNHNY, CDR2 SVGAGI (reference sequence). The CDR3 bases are TGTGCCACAGCGGGGGACTCCTACAATGAGCAGTTCTTC. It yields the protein CATAGDSYNEQFF.

CDR3 loop: CASSPLGGRKQYF. CDR3 nucleotide sequence: TGTGCCAGCAGCCCCTTGGGTGGACGGAAGCAGTACTTC. V and J are TRBV28 and TRBJ2-7; D remains ambiguous. CDR3 size: 13 residues. Germline lookup yields CDR1 MDHEN and CDR2 SYDVKM. V gave up 6 bases and J gave up 8 bases, with 17 bases separating them.

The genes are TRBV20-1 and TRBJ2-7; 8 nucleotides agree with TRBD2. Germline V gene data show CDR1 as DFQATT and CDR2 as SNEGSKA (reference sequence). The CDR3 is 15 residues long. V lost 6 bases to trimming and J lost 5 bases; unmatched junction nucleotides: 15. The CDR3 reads CSAHSATSARDEQYF. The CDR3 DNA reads TGCAGTGCCCACTCGGCGACTAGCGCAAGGGACGAGCAGTACTTC.

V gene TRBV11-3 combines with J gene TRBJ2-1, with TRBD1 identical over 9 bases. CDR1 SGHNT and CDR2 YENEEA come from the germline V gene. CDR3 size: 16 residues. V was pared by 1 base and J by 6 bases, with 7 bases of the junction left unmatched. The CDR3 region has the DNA TGTGCCAGCAGCTTAGCTGGGGGACAGGGCAGCAATGAGCAGTTCTTC. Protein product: CASSLAGGQGSNEQFF.

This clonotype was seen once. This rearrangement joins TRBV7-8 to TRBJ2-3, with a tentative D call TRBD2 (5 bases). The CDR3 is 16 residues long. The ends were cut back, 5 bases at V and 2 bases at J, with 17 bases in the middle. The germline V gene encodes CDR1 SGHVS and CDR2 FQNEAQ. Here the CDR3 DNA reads TGTGCCAGCAGCCTCCGGGATATGGGCTCCACAGATACGCAGTATTTT. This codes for CASSLRDMGSTDTQYF.

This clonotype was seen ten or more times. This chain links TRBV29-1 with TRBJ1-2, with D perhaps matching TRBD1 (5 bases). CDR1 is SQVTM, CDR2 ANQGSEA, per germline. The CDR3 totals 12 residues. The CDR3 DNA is TGCACCCTCCGGGACGGCAACTATGGCTACACCTTC. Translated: CTLRDGNYGYTF.

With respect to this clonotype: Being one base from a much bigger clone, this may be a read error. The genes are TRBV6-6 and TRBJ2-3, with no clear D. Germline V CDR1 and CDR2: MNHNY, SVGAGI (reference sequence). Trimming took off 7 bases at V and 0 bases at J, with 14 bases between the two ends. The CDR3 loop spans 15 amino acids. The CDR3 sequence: CASKGTATSTDTQYF. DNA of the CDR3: TGTGCCAGCAAGGGAACGGCTACTAGCACAGATACGCAGTATTTT.